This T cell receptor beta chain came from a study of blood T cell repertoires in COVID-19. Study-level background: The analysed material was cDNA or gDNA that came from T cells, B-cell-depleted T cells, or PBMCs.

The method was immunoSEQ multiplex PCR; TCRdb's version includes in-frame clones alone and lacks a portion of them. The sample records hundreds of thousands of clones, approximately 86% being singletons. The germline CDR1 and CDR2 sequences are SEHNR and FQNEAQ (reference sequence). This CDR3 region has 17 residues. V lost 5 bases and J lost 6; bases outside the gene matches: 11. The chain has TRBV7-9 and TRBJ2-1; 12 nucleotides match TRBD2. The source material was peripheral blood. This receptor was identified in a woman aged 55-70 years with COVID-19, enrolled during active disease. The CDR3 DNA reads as TGTGCCAGCAGCCTGAGACTAGCGGGGGATAAATTCAATGAGCAGTTCTTC. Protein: CASSLRLAGDKFNEQFF.